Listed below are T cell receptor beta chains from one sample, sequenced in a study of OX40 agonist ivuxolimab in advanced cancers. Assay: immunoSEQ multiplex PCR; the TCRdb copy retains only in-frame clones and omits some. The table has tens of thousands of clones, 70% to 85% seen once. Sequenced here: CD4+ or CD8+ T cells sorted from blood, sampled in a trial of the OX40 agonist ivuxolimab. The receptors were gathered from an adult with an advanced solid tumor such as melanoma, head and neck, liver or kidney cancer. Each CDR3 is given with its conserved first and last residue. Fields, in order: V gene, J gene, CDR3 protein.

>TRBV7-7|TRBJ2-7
CASSFGGDFGKQYF
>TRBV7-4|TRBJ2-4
CASSKQAAAKNIQYF
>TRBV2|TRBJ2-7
CASRETFLSSYEQYF
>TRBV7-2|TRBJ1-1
CASSFEGSTEAFF
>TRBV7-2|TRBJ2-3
CASSLLRYDTQYF
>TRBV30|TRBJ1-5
CAWSPPGRQGGQPQHF
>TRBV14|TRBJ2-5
CASSQVKETQYF
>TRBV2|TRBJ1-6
CASSGTGGLGLPLHF
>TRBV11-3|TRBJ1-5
CASSIEGEFGNQPQHF
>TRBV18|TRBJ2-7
CASSEVAGGIYEQYF
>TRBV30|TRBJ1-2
CALERGLNYGYTF
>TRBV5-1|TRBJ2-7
CASSLGGRGTTEQYF
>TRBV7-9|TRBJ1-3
CASSSDSFSGNTIYF
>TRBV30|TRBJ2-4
CAWTSGGLAKNIQYF
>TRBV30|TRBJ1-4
CAWSGTGPYEKLFF
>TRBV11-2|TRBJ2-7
CASSRPGLFSYEQYF
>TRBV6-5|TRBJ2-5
CASSYNYPPRETQYF
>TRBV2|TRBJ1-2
CASSDGYGYTF
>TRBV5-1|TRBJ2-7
CASSLTGGTSGRGYEQYF
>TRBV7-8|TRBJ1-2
CASSPRVRSNNYGYTF
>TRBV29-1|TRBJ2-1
CSVDDAGPYNEQFF
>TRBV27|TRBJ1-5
CASSYATQQPQHF
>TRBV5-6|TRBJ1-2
CASSLAHLWGSGYTF
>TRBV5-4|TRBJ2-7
CASSVTGREQYF
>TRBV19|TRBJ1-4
CASSRHSERREKLFF
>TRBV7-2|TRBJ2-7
CASSREGTSGPRSEQYF
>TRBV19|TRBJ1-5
CASSIAQNSNQPQHF
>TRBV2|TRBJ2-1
CASSVGRDPLYNEQFF
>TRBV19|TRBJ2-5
CASTATGGQETQYF
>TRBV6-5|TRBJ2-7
CATSGSLTYEQYF
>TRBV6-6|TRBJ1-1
CASTKGVDTEAFF
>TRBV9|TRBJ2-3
CASSVLAGSTDTQYF
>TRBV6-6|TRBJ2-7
CASSSGAGGTYEQYF
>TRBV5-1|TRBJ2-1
CASSLSISGGANEQFF
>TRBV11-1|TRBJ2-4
CASSQGVVRTALAKNIQYF
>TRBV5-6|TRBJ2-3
CASSLAPGLTDTQYF
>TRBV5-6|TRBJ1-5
CASSRRAQGSNQPQHF
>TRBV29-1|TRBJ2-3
CSDSAGVTDTQYF
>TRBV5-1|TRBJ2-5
CASSLVLAGEETQYF
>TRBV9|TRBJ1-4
CASSRATNEKLFF
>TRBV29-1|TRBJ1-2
CSVERGGGYTF
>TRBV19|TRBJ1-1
CASSMLDGREAFF
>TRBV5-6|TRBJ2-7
CASSVDVTYEQYF
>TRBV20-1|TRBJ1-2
CSARRGLSYTF
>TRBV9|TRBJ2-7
CASSAGGSPYEQYF
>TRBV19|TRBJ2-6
CASSMGGQGRFGANVLTF
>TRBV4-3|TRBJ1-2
CASSQRTWDGYTF
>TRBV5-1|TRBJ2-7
CASRRDSSYEQYF
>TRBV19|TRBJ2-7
CASSTQGANYEQYF
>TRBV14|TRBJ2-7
CASSQGLGGLGHEQYF
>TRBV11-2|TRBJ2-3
CASSRDRGPDTQYF
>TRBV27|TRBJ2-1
CASSSQGYGAGSRVNEQFF